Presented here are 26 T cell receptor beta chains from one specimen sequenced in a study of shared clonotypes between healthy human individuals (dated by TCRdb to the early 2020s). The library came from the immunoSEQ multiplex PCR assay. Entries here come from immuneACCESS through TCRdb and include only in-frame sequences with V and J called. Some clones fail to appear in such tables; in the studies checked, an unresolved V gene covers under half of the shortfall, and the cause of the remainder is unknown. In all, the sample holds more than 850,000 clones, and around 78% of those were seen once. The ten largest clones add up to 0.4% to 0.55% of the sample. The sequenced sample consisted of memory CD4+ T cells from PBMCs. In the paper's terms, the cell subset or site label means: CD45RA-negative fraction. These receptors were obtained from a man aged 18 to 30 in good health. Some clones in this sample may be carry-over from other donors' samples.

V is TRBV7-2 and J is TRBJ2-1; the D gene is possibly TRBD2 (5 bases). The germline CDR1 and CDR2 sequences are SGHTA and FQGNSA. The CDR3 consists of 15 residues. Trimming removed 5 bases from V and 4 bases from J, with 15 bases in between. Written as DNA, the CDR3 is TGTGCCAGCAGCCCTCCCGAGGGCGGGTACAATGAGCAGTTCTTC. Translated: CASSPPEGGYNEQFF.

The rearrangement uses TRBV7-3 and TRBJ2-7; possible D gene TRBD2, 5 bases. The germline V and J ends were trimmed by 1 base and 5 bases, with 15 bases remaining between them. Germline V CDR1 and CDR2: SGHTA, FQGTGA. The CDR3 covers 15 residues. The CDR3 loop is CASSLIGSALNEQYF. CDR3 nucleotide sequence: TGTGCCAGCAGCTTAATCGGTAGCGCCTTGAACGAGCAGTACTTC.

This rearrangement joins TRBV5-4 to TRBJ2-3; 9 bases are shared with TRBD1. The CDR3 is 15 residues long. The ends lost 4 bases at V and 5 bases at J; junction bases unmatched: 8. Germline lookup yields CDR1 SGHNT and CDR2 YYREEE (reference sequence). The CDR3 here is CASSKDRGGVDTQYF. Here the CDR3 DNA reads TGTGCCAGCAGCAAGGACAGGGGAGGGGTAGATACGCAGTATTTT.

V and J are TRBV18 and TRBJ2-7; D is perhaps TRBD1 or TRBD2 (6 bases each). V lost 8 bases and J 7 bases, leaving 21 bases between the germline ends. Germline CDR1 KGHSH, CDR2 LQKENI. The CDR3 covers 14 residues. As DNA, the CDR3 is TGTGCCAGCAGGGGGACTCAGGATTTTGGAGAGCAGTACTTC. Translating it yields CASRGTQDFGEQYF. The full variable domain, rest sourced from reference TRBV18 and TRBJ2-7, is NAGVMQNPRHLVRRRGQEARLRCSPMKGHSHVYWYRQLPEEGLKFMVYLQKENIIDESGMPKERFSAEFPKEGPSILRIQQVVRGDSAAYFCASRGTQDFGEQYFGPGTRLTVT.

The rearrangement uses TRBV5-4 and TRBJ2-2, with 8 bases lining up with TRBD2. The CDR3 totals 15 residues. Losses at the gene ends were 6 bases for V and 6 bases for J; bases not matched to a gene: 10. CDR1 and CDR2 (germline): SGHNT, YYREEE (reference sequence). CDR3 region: CASTNLAGGSGELFF. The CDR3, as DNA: TGTGCCAGCACAAACCTAGCGGGTGGGTCCGGGGAGCTGTTTTTT.

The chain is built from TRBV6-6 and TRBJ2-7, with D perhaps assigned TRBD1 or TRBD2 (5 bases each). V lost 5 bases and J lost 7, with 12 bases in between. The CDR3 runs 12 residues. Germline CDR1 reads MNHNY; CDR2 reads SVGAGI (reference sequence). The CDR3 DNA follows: TGTGCCAGCAGTCGGGGCCCGGGGGAGCAGTACTTC. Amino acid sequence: CASSRGPGEQYF.

The CDR3 is CASSVGGGQEKQTQYF. DNA for the CDR3: TGTGCCAGCAGCGTAGGCGGGGGGCAAGAGAAGCAGACCCAGTACTTC. The chain joins TRBV5-4 to TRBJ2-5; 8 nucleotides align to TRBD2. V gave up 4 bases and J gave up 6 bases; unmatched junction bases: 14. Germline V gives CDR1 SGHNT, CDR2 YYREEE (reference sequence). CDR3 length: 16 amino acids.

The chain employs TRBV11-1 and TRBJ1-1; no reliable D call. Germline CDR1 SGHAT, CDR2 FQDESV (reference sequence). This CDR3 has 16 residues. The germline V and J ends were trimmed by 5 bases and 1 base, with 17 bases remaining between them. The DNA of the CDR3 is TGTGCCAGCAGCCCTCGAGCTTACGTACCGAACACTGAAGCTTTCTTT. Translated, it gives CASSPRAYVPNTEAFF.

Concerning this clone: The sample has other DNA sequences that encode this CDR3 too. CDR3: CASSLVGEDTQYF. The CDR3 DNA sequence: TGCGCCAGCAGCTTGGTGGGGGAAGATACGCAGTATTTT. The V gene is TRBV5-1, the J gene TRBJ2-3, with D perhaps matching TRBD1 or TRBD2 (5 bases each). Germline CDR1 is SGHRS and CDR2 is YFSETQ. V lost 0 bases and J lost 5, with 7 bases in between. The CDR3 has 13 amino acids.

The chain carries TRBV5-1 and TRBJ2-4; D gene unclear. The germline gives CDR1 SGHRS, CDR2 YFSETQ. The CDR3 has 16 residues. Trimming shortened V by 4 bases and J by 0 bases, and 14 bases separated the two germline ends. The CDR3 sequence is CASSPPGLGAKNIQYF. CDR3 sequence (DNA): TGCGCCAGCAGCCCCCCGGGCCTGGGAGCCAAAAACATTCAGTACTTC.

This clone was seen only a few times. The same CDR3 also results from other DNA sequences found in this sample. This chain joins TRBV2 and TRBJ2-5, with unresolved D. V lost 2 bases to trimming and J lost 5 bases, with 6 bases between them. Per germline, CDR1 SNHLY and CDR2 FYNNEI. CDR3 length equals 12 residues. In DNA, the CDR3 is TGTGCCAGCAGTGAAAGGGTGGAGACCCAGTACTTC. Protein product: CASSERVETQYF.

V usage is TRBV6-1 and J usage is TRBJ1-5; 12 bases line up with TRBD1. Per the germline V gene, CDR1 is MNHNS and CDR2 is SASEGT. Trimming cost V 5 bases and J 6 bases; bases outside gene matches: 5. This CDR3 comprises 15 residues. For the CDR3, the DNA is TGTGCCAGCAGTACGGGACAGGGGGCACGTCAGCCCCAGCATTTT. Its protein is CASSTGQGARQPQHF.

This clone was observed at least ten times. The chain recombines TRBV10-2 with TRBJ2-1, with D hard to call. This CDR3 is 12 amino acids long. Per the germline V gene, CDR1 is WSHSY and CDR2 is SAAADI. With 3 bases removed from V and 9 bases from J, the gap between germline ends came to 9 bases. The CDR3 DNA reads TGCGCCAGCAGTGAAAGGGCTGGTGAGCAGTTCTTC. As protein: CASSERAGEQFF.

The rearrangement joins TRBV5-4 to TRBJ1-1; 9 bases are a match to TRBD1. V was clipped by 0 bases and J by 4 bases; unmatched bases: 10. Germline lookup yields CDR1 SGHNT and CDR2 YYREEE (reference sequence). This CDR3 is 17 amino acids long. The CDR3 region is CASSLGWGDRASTEAFF. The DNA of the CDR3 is TGTGCCAGCAGCTTGGGATGGGGGGACAGGGCTAGCACTGAAGCTTTCTTT.

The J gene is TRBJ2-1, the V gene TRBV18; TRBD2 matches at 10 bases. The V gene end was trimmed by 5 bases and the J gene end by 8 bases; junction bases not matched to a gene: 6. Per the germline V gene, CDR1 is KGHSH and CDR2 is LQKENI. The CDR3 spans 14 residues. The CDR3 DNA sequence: TGTGCCAGCTCAGAACTACTAGCGGGGTATGAGCAGTTCTTC. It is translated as CASSELLAGYEQFF.

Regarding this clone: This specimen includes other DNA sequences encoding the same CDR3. This chain's CDR3 is CSGGGTEAFF. The DNA for the CDR3 is TGCAGCGGGGGCGGGACTGAAGCTTTCTTT. The genes are TRBV29-1 and TRBJ1-1, with D tentatively TRBD1 (5 bases). The germline gives CDR1 SQVTM, CDR2 ANQGSEA. The CDR3 length is 10 residues. V shed 7 bases and J shed 5 bases, with 8 bases lying between them.

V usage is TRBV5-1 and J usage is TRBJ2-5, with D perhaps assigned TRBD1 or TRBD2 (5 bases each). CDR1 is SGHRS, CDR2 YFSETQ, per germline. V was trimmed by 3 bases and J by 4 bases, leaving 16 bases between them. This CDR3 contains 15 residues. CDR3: CASSYGWGNGETQYF. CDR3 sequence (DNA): TGCGCCAGCAGCTACGGATGGGGGAATGGAGAGACCCAGTACTTC.

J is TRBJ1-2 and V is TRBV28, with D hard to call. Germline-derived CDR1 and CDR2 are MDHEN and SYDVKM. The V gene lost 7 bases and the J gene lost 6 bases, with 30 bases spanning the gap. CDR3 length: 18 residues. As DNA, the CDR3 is TGTGCCAGCACCCCGCCGTGGGGTGCGCCGAACTACTGGGATGGCTACACCTTC. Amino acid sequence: CASTPPWGAPNYWDGYTF.

CDR3 sequence (DNA): TGTGCCAGCAGCACCCCGGACAGCTACAATGAGCAGTTCTTC. It translates to CASSTPDSYNEQFF. The chain links TRBV7-3 to TRBJ2-1, with D possibly being TRBD1 (6 bases). With 5 bases removed from V and 3 bases from J, the gap between germline ends came to 11 bases. Germline CDR1 reads SGHTA; CDR2 reads FQGTGA. The length of the CDR3 is 14 residues. The full variable domain, with the rest looked up from reference TRBV7-3 and TRBJ2-1, is GAGVSQTPSNKVTEKGKYVELRCDPISGHTALYWYRQSLGQGPEFLIYFQGTGAADDSGLPNDRFFAVRPEGSVSTLKIQRTERGDSAVYLCASSTPDSYNEQFFGPGTRLTVL.

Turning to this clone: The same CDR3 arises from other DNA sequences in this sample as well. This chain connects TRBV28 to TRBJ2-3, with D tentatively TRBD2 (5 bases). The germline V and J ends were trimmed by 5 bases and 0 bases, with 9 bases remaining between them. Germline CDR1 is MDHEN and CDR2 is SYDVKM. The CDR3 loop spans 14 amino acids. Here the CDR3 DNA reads TGTGCCAGCAGTCGACGGGGAAGCACAGATACGCAGTATTTT. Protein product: CASSRRGSTDTQYF.

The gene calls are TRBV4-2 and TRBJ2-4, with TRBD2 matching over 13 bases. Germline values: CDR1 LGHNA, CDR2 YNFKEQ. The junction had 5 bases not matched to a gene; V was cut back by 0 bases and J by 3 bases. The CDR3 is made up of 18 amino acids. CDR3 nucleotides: TGTGCCAGCAGCCAAGATTGGGGGACTAGCGGGAACAAAAACATTCAGTACTTC. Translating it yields CASSQDWGTSGNKNIQYF.

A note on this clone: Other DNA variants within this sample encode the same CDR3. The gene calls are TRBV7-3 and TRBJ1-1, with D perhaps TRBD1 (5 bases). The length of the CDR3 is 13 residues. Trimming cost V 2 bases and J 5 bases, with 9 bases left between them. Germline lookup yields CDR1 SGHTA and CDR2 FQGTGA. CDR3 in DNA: TGTGCCAGCAGCTTATACCAGGGAACTGAAGCTTTCTTT. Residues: CASSLYQGTEAFF. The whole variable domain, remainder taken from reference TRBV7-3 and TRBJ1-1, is GAGVSQTPSNKVTEKGKYVELRCDPISGHTALYWYRQSLGQGPEFLIYFQGTGAADDSGLPNDRFFAVRPEGSVSTLKIQRTERGDSAVYLCASSLYQGTEAFFGQGTRLTVV.

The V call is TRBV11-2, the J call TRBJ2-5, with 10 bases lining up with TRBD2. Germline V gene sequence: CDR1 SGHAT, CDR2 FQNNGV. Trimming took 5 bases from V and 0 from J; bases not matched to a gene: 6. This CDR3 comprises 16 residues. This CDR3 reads CASSTGLAAYQETQYF. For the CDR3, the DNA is TGTGCCAGCAGCACCGGACTAGCGGCGTACCAAGAGACCCAGTACTTC. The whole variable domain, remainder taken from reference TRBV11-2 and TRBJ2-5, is EAGVAQSPRYKIIEKRQSVAFWCNPISGHATLYWYQQILGQGPKLLIQFQNNGVVDDSQLPKDRFSAERLKGVDSTLKIQPAKLEDSAVYLCASSTGLAAYQETQYFGPGTRLLVL.

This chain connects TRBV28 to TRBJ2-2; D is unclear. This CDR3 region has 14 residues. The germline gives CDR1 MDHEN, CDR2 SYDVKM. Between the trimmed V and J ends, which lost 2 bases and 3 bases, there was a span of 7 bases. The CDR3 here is CASSLGPDTGELFF. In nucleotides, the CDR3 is TGTGCCAGCAGTTTAGGGCCCGACACCGGGGAGCTGTTTTTT.

CDR3 sequence: CASSPSVGRNTGELFF. In nucleotides, the CDR3 is TGTGCCAGCTCACCGTCGGTAGGGCGAAACACCGGGGAGCTGTTTTTT. The J gene is TRBJ2-2, the V gene TRBV18; D unclear. V shed 3 bases and J shed 2 bases, with 13 bases lying between them. The CDR3 has 16 amino acids. The germline V gene has CDR1 KGHSH and CDR2 LQKENI.

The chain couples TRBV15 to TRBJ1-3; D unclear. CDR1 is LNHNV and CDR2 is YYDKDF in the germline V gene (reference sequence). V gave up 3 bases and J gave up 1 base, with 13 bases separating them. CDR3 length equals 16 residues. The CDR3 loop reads CATSSTPYISGNTIYF. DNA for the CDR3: TGTGCCACCAGCAGTACCCCCTATATTTCTGGAAACACCATATATTTT.